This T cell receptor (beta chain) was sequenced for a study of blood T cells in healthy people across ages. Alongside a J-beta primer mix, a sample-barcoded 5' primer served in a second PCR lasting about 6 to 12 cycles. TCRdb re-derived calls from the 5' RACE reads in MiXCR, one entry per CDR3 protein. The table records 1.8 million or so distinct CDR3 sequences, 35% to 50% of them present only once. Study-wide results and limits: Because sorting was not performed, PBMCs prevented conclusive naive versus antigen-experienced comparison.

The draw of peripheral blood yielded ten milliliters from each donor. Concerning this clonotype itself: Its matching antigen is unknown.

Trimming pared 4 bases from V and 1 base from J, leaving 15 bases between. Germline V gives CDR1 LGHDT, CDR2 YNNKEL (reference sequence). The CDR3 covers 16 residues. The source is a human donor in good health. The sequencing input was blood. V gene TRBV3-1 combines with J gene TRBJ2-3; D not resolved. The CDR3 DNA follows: TGTGCCAGCAGCCCCCTGGGGATTACCGGCACAGATACGCAGTATTTT. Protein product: CASSPLGITGTDTQYF.